A selection of T cell receptor beta chains follows, all from one sample in a study of CD8+ T cells in alopecia areata. Some clones are missing from TCRdb's copy, which holds only in-frame ones; the method was immunoSEQ multiplex PCR. The profile shows approximately 130,000 clones, about 46% of them singletons. Source material: NKG2D-low CD8+ T cells sorted from blood. The receptor source for this set is a human donor with alopecia areata. CDR3s include the opening cysteine and the closing phenylalanine or tryptophan. A D gene is named only where the DNA matches it firmly. The size entry is marked missing in some rows and otherwise reads once, few, many or a size class.

TRBJ2-7 TRBV30 NA TRBD1 CAWDRVAHEQYF TGTGCCTGGGACAGGGTGGCCCACGAGCAGTACTTC
TRBJ2-7 TRBV29-1 few TRBD2 CSVRAGRDYEQYF TGCAGCGTCCGAGCGGGACGGGACTACGAGCAGTACTTC
TRBJ2-5 TRBV29-1 few TRBD1 CSDAPGGETQYF TGCAGCGACGCTCCAGGGGGAGAGACCCAGTACTTC
TRBJ1-1 TRBV29-1 few TRBD1 CSVRGTGGSNTEAFF TGCAGCGTTCGCGGGACAGGGGGGAGCAACACTGAAGCTTTCTTT
TRBJ2-1 TRBV11-2 NA TRBD2 CASSLSGGGNADNEQFF TGTGCCAGCAGCTTAAGTGGCGGGGGGAATGCGGACAATGAGCAGTTCTTC
TRBJ2-2 TRBV30 NA NA CAWTNMDAGGGTGELFF TGTGCCTGGACGAACATGGATGCAGGGGGAGGCACCGGGGAGCTGTTTTTT
TRBJ2-1 TRBV5-1 NA NA CASSSDNEQFF TGCGCCAGCAGCTCCGACAATGAGCAGTTCTTC
TRBJ1-2 TRBV30 NA NA CAGYPRQAVSNYGYTF TGTGCCGGCTATCCCCGACAGGCTGTCTCTAACTATGGCTACACCTTC
TRBJ2-7 TRBV29-1 NA NA CSVEGQRPDEQYF TGCAGCGTTGAAGGTCAGCGACCAGACGAGCAGTACTTC
TRBJ2-1 TRBV30 NA NA CAWSFLHEQFF TGTGCCTGGAGTTTCTTGCATGAGCAGTTCTTC
TRBJ1-2 TRBV2 NA NA CASIAGSGYTF TGTGCCAGCATAGCTGGGAGCGGCTACACCTTC
TRBJ1-1 TRBV29-1 NA NA CSVEGEGPEAFF TGCAGCGTTGAGGGGGAGGGCCCTGAAGCTTTCTTT
TRBJ2-1 TRBV30 NA NA CAWSEGYNEQFF TGTGCCTGGAGTGAGGGGTACAATGAGCAGTTCTTC
TRBJ1-5 TRBV4-3 NA NA CASSQDRAGYQPQHF TGCGCCAGCAGCCAAGATAGAGCAGGGTATCAGCCCCAGCATTTT
TRBJ2-7 TRBV29-1 NA NA CSVELRTDYEQYF TGCAGCGTTGAATTACGGACAGACTACGAGCAGTACTTC
TRBJ2-3 TRBV23-1 NA NA CASTLRRFRDNVLTDTQYF TGCGCCAGCACCCTTCGGAGGTTCAGGGACAATGTCCTCACAGATACGCAGTATTTT
TRBJ2-6 TRBV21-1 few NA CASSPREHSGANVLTF TGTGCCAGCAGCCCAAGGGAACACTCTGGGGCCAACGTCCTGACTTTC
TRBJ2-7 TRBV5-4 NA TRBD1 CASKTGTGVYEQYF TGTGCCAGCAAAACCGGGACAGGGGTCTACGAGCAGTACTTC
TRBJ1-2 TRBV30 NA TRBD1 CAWSTLGTAVF TGTGCCTGGAGTACACTCGGGACAGCAGTCTTC
TRBJ1-2 TRBV29-1 NA NA CSVGRDEGYTF TGCAGCGTTGGCAGGGACGAAGGCTACACCTTC
TRBJ2-2 TRBV27 NA NA CASSSRGTGELFF TGTGCCAGCAGTTCACGGGGCACCGGGGAGCTGTTTTTT
TRBJ2-7 TRBV19 few TRBD1 CASSGGQGYEQYF TGTGCCAGTAGTGGCGGACAGGGATACGAGCAGTACTTC
TRBJ2-5 TRBV20-1 NA NA CSSLQETQYF TGCAGCAGTCTCCAAGAGACCCAGTACTTC
TRBJ1-4 TRBV30 NA NA CAWSGPTEKLFF TGTGCCTGGAGCGGACCGACTGAAAAACTGTTTTTT
TRBJ2-5 TRBV7-8 once NA CASSSQETQYF TGTGCCAGCAGCAGCCAAGAGACCCAGTACTTC
TRBJ2-7 TRBV29-1 NA NA CSATQGYEQYF TGCAGCGCGACCCAGGGCTACGAGCAGTACTTC
TRBJ1-2 TRBV4-1 NA NA CASSQVAGPAGYTF TGCGCCAGCAGCCAAGTCGCCGGACCAGCGGGCTACACCTTC
TRBJ1-1 TRBV23-1 few NA CASSQSSGGAPDTEAFF TGCGCCAGCAGTCAATCGTCCGGGGGCGCCCCGGACACTGAAGCTTTCTTT
TRBJ1-5 TRBV28 once NA CASSYTGLQPQHF TGTGCCAGCAGCTATACAGGACTTCAGCCCCAGCATTTT
TRBJ2-6 TRBV30 NA TRBD1 CAGQGFSGANVLTF TGTGCCGGACAGGGGTTCTCTGGGGCCAACGTCCTGACTTTC
TRBJ1-3 TRBV7-9 NA NA CASSLDGNTIYF TGTGCCAGCAGCTTAGACGGAAACACCATATATTTT
TRBJ2-1 TRBV29-1 NA NA CSVDSGPHNEQFF TGCAGCGTTGACAGCGGGCCGCACAATGAGCAGTTCTTC
TRBJ2-1 TRBV5-6 NA NA CASSLANEQFF TGTGCCAGCAGCTTGGCCAATGAGCAGTTCTTC
TRBJ2-5 TRBV29-1 few TRBD1 CSVPGTGWGETQYF TGCAGCGTTCCCGGGACAGGGTGGGGGGAGACCCAGTACTTC
TRBJ1-1 TRBV9 NA NA CASSVEAAMNTEAFF TGTGCCAGCAGCGTAGAGGCAGCCATGAACACTGAAGCTTTCTTT
TRBJ2-7 TRBV30 NA NA CAWSRAREQSYEQYF TGTGCCTGGAGTCGGGCTCGAGAACAGTCCTACGAGCAGTACTTC
TRBJ1-2 TRBV29-1 NA NA CSVDPSGDYGYTF TGCAGCGTTGACCCTTCGGGGGATTACGGCTACACCTTC
TRBJ2-7 TRBV6-6 NA NA CASTFGLPSSYEQYF TGTGCCAGCACCTTTGGCCTTCCTAGCTCCTACGAGCAGTACTTC
TRBJ2-2 TRBV2 few NA CAVEGLTGELFF TGTGCAGTAGAGGGCCTCACCGGGGAGCTGTTTTTT
TRBJ2-7 TRBV9 NA NA CASSANTATGIYEQYF TGTGCCAGCAGCGCCAATACGGCCACAGGCATCTACGAGCAGTACTTC
TRBJ1-2 TRBV20-1 NA NA CSAPAHGYTF TGCAGTGCTCCCGCACATGGCTACACCTTC
TRBJ2-7 TRBV5-6 NA NA CASSYGNGDEQYF TGTGCCAGCAGTTACGGGAACGGGGACGAGCAGTACTTC
TRBJ2-2 TRBV29-1 few TRBD1 CSAQQGADTGELFF TGCAGCGCCCAGCAGGGGGCGGACACCGGGGAGCTGTTTTTT
TRBJ1-4 TRBV29-1 NA NA CSVGHNEKLFF TGCAGCGTTGGGCATAATGAAAAACTGTTTTTT
TRBJ2-5 TRBV7-2 few TRBD2 CASSSGGGMGETQYF TGTGCCAGCTCCTCGGGCGGGGGAATGGGTGAGACCCAGTACTTC
TRBJ2-3 TRBV28 few NA CASSLRDSFTDTQYF TGTGCCAGCAGTTTGCGGGACAGTTTCACAGATACGCAGTATTTT
TRBJ2-3 TRBV29-1 few NA CSVEDPTNTDTQYF TGCAGCGTTGAAGATCCGACTAACACAGATACGCAGTATTTT
TRBJ2-1 TRBV29-1 NA NA CSIVAGWNNEQFF TGCAGCATTGTGGCGGGCTGGAACAATGAGCAGTTCTTC
TRBJ2-5 TRBV29-1 few NA CSANSDLQETQYF TGCAGCGCAAATAGCGACCTACAAGAGACCCAGTACTTC
TRBJ2-2 TRBV29-1 few NA CSVPGTNTGELFF TGCAGCGTTCCCGGGACCAACACCGGGGAGCTGTTTTTT